Listed here are 3 T cell receptor beta chains from one sample, sequenced in a study of naive and memory T cell subsets. The beta constant-region primer was an equimolar mix of two oligonucleotides covering TRBC1 and TRBC2. TCRdb processed the UMI-ligation and nested PCR reads anew with MiXCR; each CDR3 protein has one entry. The sample includes tens of thousands of distinct CDR3 sequences, about an eighth seen only once; the top ten take 0.9% to 1%. The material sequenced was central memory CD4+ T cells from blood. The receptor source for this set is a human donor in good health.

This clonotype was observed at least ten times. Written as DNA, the CDR3 is TGCAGTGCCTATTACCAGAACACTGAAGCTTTCTTT. This sequence encodes CSAYYQNTEAFF. This chain uses TRBV20-1 with TRBJ1-1; D is ambiguous. V was clipped by 6 bases and J by 1 base, with 9 bases between them. The CDR3 length is 12 residues. The germline V gene encodes CDR1 DFQATT and CDR2 SNEGSKA (reference sequence).

The genes are TRBV4-1 and TRBJ2-3, with 7 bases matching TRBD1. This CDR3 contains 17 residues. The junction had 9 bases not matched to a gene; V was cut back by 2 bases and J by 1 base. From germline, CDR1 is MGHRA and CDR2 YSYEKL. The CDR3 loop is CASSQSLQGDGTDTQYF. The CDR3, as DNA: TGCGCCAGCAGCCAATCTCTCCAGGGGGACGGCACAGATACGCAGTATTTT.

The chain combines TRBV7-2 with TRBJ1-6; D gene uncertain. The length of the CDR3 is 13 residues. Germline V gene data show CDR1 as SGHTA and CDR2 as FQGNSA. Trimming took 2 bases from V and 7 from J, leaving 6 bases between them. The chain's CDR3 is CASSLQQNSPLHF. The CDR3 DNA follows: TGTGCCAGCAGCTTACAGCAGAATTCACCCCTCCACTTT. The whole variable domain, filled in from reference TRBV7-2 and TRBJ1-6, reads GAGVSQSPSNKVTEKGKDVELRCDPISGHTALYWYRQSLGQGLEFLIYFQGNSAPDKSGLPSDRFSAERTGGSVSTLTIQRTQQEDSAVYLCASSLQQNSPLHFGNGTRLTVT.